The present T cell receptor beta chain was sequenced within a study of T cells in Graves' hyperthyroidism and ophthalmopathy. There were TCR beta CDR3 regions amplified from RNA transcripts. HTBI primers were the set used in a first-round RT-PCR of the TCR CDR3. Each CDR3 protein gets one entry after TCRdb re-called the multiplex PCR reads with MiXCR. This sample has roughly 200,000 distinct CDR3 sequences, with about 17% found just once. Graves' hyperthyroidism qualified as stable when ophthalmopathy did not progress within 18 months. Uncontrolled infection, other autoimmune disease, pregnancy or lactation led to exclusion. Orbital computed tomography, thyroid ultrasound, serum thyroxine and TRAb, and clinical symptoms together informed the diagnoses. Germline-derived CDR1 and CDR2 are KGHDR and SFDVKD. V lost 10 bases and J 8 bases, leaving 13 bases between the germline ends. The CDR3 sequence is 11 residues long.

This clonotype was counted at least ten times. This sequence originates from a man aged 40-49 years with Graves' hyperthyroidism. Specimen: blood. This chain links TRBV24-1 with TRBJ1-2; D is unresolved. The CDR3 is CATFVLSGYTF. The CDR3 coding sequence is TGTGCCACATTCGTCCTATCCGGCTACACCTTC.